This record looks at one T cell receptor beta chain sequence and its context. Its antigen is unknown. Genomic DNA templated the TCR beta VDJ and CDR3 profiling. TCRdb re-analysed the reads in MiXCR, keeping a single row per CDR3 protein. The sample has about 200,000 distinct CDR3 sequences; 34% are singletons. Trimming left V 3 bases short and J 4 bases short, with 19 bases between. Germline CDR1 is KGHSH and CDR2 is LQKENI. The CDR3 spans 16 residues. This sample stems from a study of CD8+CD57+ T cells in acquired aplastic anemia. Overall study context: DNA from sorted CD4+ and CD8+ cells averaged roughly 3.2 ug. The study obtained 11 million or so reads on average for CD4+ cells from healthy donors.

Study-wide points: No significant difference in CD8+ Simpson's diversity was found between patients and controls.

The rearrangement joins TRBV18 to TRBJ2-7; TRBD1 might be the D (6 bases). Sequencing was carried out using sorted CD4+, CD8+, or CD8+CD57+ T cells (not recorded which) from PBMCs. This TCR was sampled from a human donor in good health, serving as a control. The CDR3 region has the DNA TGTGCCAGCTCACCCCCAAGGACAGCCCCCAAGTACGAGCAGTACTTC. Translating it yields CASSPPRTAPKYEQYF. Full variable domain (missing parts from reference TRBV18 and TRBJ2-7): NAGVMQNPRHLVRRRGQEARLRCSPMKGHSHVYWYRQLPEEGLKFMVYLQKENIIDESGMPKERFSAEFPKEGPSILRIQQVVRGDSAAYFCASSPPRTAPKYEQYFGPGTRLTVT.